Reported below is one TCR beta chain. The entry originates in a study of blood T cell repertoires in COVID-19. Study as a whole: COVID-19 samples, acute and convalescent, were from the United States, Italy and Spain. The cDNA or gDNA used as material had been derived from T cells, B-cell-depleted T cells, or PBMCs.

The CDR3 has 13 residues. Germline V gene sequence: CDR1 LNHDA, CDR2 SQIVND (reference sequence). Germline trimming cut 6 bases from V and 7 bases from J; bases unmatched to any gene: 5. As handled by the study authors: Reference gene primers were amplified, and this amplification served to estimate nucleated cell counts. Method: immunoSEQ multiplex PCR; TCRdb's copy keeps in-frame clones and lacks some. V and J calls and clone size come straight from that table; D and trimming were deduced from the DNA. The data show 150,000 or so clones, about 73% seen once. V and J are TRBV19 and TRBJ2-1; the match to TRBD1 covers 8 bases. This clonotype was sampled from an older man with acute or convalescent COVID-19. The source material was peripheral blood. For the CDR3, the DNA is TGTGCCAGTAGGACAGGGGAGCCGAATGAGCAGTTCTTC. Translated, it gives CASRTGEPNEQFF.